This T cell receptor beta chain was documented in a study of T cells after yellow fever vaccination. This clonotype was counted many times. Antigen unknown. V was clipped by 4 bases and J by 4 bases, with 13 bases between them. The CDR3 extends over 14 amino acids. Per germline, CDR1 SNHLY and CDR2 FYNNEI. Each CDR3 protein gets one entry after TCRdb re-called the 5' RACE reads with MiXCR. The table records 300,000 to 400,000 distinct CDR3 sequences, around 13% of them present only once. General study points: Contaminants from the bulk population, in the form of abundant clonotypes, could be found in FACS-sorted repertoires.

The chain links TRBV2 to TRBJ1-2; perhaps TRBD1 as D (6 bases). The starting material was CD4+ T cells sorted from PBMCs, obtained 15 days after the yellow fever booster vaccination. This receptor was identified in a man younger than 30 who received the YFV17D yellow fever vaccine. The chain's CDR3 is CASSVVGGAYGYTF. The CDR3 coding sequence is TGTGCCAGCAGTGTCGTGGGGGGGGCCTATGGCTACACCTTC.